This T cell receptor (beta chain) was sequenced during a study of response to subunit inactivated influenza vaccine. Germline V gives CDR1 KGHSH, CDR2 LQKENI. Trimming stripped 4 bases from V and 8 bases from J, with 14 bases between. The CDR3 is made up of 14 amino acids. Using its own MiXCR run on the RT-PCR reads, TCRdb lists one record per CDR3 protein. The table records about 310,000 distinct CDR3 sequences, just over 20% of them present only once. The chain carries TRBV18 and TRBJ1-4, with D maybe TRBD1 (6 bases). The material was PBMCs from blood, obtained about 20 months after vaccination. The origin of this receptor is a man aged 45 to 70 who received an inactivated influenza vaccine. CDR3 protein: CASSLNRDREKLFF. Here the CDR3 DNA reads TGTGCCAGCTCACTTAACAGGGATCGCGAAAAACTGTTTTTT. Filled out from reference TRBV18 and TRBJ1-4, the complete variable domain reads NAGVMQNPRHLVRRRGQEARLRCSPMKGHSHVYWYRQLPEEGLKFMVYLQKENIIDESGMPKERFSAEFPKEGPSILRIQQVVRGDSAAYFCASSLNRDREKLFFGSGTQLSVL.